Below are 26 T cell receptor beta chains sequenced from a single sample in a study of cytomegalovirus exposure and HLA in healthy donors. Vbeta (60) and Jbeta (13) primers were used in the PCR. Produced via immunoSEQ multiplex PCR; TCRdb's table is partial and in-frame only. Of about 78,000 clones in the sample, less than 85% were seen once. The material sequenced was PBMCs. These receptors were collected from a male donor in good health and CMV-seronegative.

CDR3 region: CAWSLEYVQGDSYEQYF. DNA of the CDR3: TGTGCCTGGAGCCTAGAGTATGTTCAGGGGGACTCCTACGAGCAGTACTTC. J is TRBJ2-7 and V is TRBV30; 7 bases match TRBD1. CDR3 length: 17 residues. The J segment lost 0 bases and the V segment lost 3 bases, leaving 14 bases of the junction unmatched. Germline CDR1 reads GTSNPN; CDR2 reads SVGIG (reference sequence).

The gene calls are TRBV30 and TRBJ2-1, with 13 bases fitting TRBD2. Trimming removed 0 bases from V and 8 bases from J; junction bases left unmatched: 1. CDR1 is GTSNPN and CDR2 is SVGIG in the germline V gene (reference sequence). The CDR3 extends over 14 amino acids. CDR3: CAWSVLAGGYEQFF. The DNA for the CDR3 is TGTGCCTGGAGTGTACTAGCGGGGGGGTATGAGCAGTTCTTC.

The CDR3 loop reads CASAPGQGGEAFF. The CDR3 region has the DNA TGTGCCAGCGCGCCGGGACAGGGTGGGGAGGCGTTTTTT. The V and J genes are TRBV6-1 and TRBJ1-4; 9 bases line up with TRBD1. Germline V gives CDR1 MNHNS, CDR2 SASEGT. There are 13 residues in the CDR3. J lost 16 bases, V lost 8 bases, and 14 bases had no gene match.

The chain combines TRBV6-1 with TRBJ2-2; possible D gene TRBD2, 6 bases. Between the trimmed V and J ends, which lost 2 bases and 3 bases, there was a span of 22 bases. Germline V CDR1 and CDR2: MNHNS, SASEGT. This CDR3 comprises 19 residues. CDR3 loop: CASSEFGLGQAGYTGELFF. CDR3 bases: TGTGCCAGCAGTGAATTCGGGTTAGGCCAAGCGGGTTACACCGGGGAGCTGTTTTTT.

The rearrangement joins TRBV6-5 to TRBJ1-2, with D maybe TRBD1 (5 bases). This CDR3 is 16 amino acids long. Germline V lookup: CDR1 MNHEY, CDR2 SVGAGI. Trimming took off 0 bases at V and 5 bases at J, with 16 bases between the two ends. CDR3 sequence reads: CASSYSKGWTLYGYTF. CDR3 in DNA: TGTGCCAGCAGTTACTCGAAAGGCTGGACACTTTATGGCTACACCTTC.

This clone was counted between two and nine times. The chain couples TRBV5-4 to TRBJ1-1; perhaps TRBD1 as D (6 bases). V dropped 2 bases and J dropped 8 bases, with 10 bases sitting between them. In germline, CDR1 is SGHNT, CDR2 YYREEE (reference sequence). The CDR3 sequence is 12 residues long. CDR3 amino acids: CASSFRTAEAFF. The CDR3 bases are TGTGCCAGCAGCTTCCGGACAGCCGAAGCTTTCTTT. Filled out from reference TRBV5-4 and TRBJ1-1, the complete variable domain reads ETGVTQSPTHLIKTRGQQVTLRCSSQSGHNTVSWYQQALGQGPQFIFQYYREEENGRGNFPPRFSGLQFPNYSSELNVNALELDDSALYLCASSFRTAEAFFGQGTRLTVV.

The chain employs TRBV15 and TRBJ1-4; D uncertain. Germline V CDR1 and CDR2: LNHNV, YYDKDF (reference sequence). V gave up 0 bases and J gave up 4 bases, with 9 bases separating them. CDR3 size: 15 residues. CDR3 in DNA: TGTGCCACCAGCAGAGATGGGCTGGATAATGAAAAACTGTTTTTT. Amino acids: CATSRDGLDNEKLFF. Supplemented by reference TRBV15 and TRBJ1-4, the full variable domain reads DAMVIQNPRYQVTQFGKPVTLSCSQTLNHNVMYWYQQKSSQAPKLLFHYYDKDFNNEADTPDNFQSRRPNTSFCFLDIRSPGLGDTAMYLCATSRDGLDNEKLFFGSGTQLSVL.

This clone has just a few counts. The genes are TRBV7-2 and TRBJ1-4; tentative D call: TRBD1 (5 bases). V lost 1 base, J lost 6 bases, and 12 bases lay in between. Germline V gene data show CDR1 as SGHTA and CDR2 as FQGNSA. The CDR3 has 15 amino acids. This CDR3 reads CASSLDRQPDEKLFF. In nucleotides, the CDR3 is TGTGCCAGCAGCTTAGACAGGCAACCTGATGAAAAACTGTTTTTT.

To note about this clone: One end of the junction varies from germline; a read error may be responsible. In DNA form, the CDR3 reads TGTGCCAGCAGTCACGGTGGGGGGAGTCAGCCCCAGAATTTT. This encodes CASSHGGGSQPQNF. The chain employs TRBV28 and TRBJ1-5; D might be TRBD1 (5 bases). The V gene's germline CDR1 is MDHEN and CDR2 SYDVKM. This CDR3 has 14 amino acids.

The V call is TRBV5-1, the J call TRBJ2-7; D possibly corresponds to TRBD1 (5 bases). Germline CDR1 SGHRS, CDR2 YFSETQ. The V end lost 4 bases, the J end lost 7 bases, and 12 bases lay between the germline ends. The CDR3 is 12 residues long. The chain's CDR3 is CASSLFRQEQYF. The CDR3 DNA is TGCGCCAGCAGCCTGTTCCGACAGGAGCAGTACTTC.

V and J are TRBV25-1 and TRBJ1-1, with 11 positions matching TRBD1. The CDR3 is 17 residues long. J gave up 0 bases and V 3 bases, and 6 bases lay outside the gene matches. The germline V gene has CDR1 MGHDK and CDR2 SYGVNS. The chain's CDR3 is CASSDRDRGDLNTEAFF. CDR3 in DNA: TGTGCCAGCAGTGATCGGGACAGGGGGGACTTGAACACTGAAGCTTTCTTT.

The rearrangement uses TRBV4-3 and TRBJ1-6; TRBD1 might be the D (6 bases). Germline V gene data show CDR1 as LGHNA and CDR2 as YSLEER. V shed 1 base and J shed 6 bases, with 16 bases lying between them. The CDR3 has 17 residues. The CDR3 nucleotides read TGCGCCAGCAGCCAAGCTATAGGGGGAGACAGTAATTCACCCCTCCACTTT. Translated: CASSQAIGGDSNSPLHF.

The V gene is TRBV7-9, the J gene TRBJ1-1; 7 bases map to TRBD1. The CDR3 runs to 16 residues. The ends lost 3 bases at V and 11 bases at J; junction bases unmatched: 18. Germline V gene sequence: CDR1 SEHNR, CDR2 FQNEAQ (reference sequence). CDR3 loop: CASSFLSGQDRLIAFF. The CDR3 DNA sequence: TGTGCCAGCAGCTTTCTCTCAGGACAGGACCGACTCATTGCTTTCTTT.

The chain links TRBV9 to TRBJ2-5; D not resolved. The V end lost 0 bases, the J end lost 0 bases, and 6 bases lay between the germline ends. The CDR3 runs to 14 residues. In germline, CDR1 is SGDLS, CDR2 YYNGEE. The CDR3 nucleotides read TGTGCCAGCAGCGTAGGAGGAGACCAAGAGACCCAGTACTTC. Translated: CASSVGGDQETQYF.

This CDR3 is CASSLTSGTQFF. DNA for the CDR3: TGTGCCAGCAGCCTGACTAGCGGGACGCAGTTCTTC. The chain uses TRBV11-3 and TRBJ2-1; 11 bases are a match to TRBD2. CDR1 is SGHNT, CDR2 YENEEA, per germline. The junction had 3 bases not matched to a gene; V was cut back by 5 bases and J by 12 bases. This CDR3 region has 12 residues.

V and J are TRBV12-5 and TRBJ1-5, with TRBD1 matching 11 bases. Unmatched junction bases numbered 5, after V lost 2 bases and J lost 5 bases. The CDR3 runs 16 residues. CDR1 is LGHNT, CDR2 FRNRAP, per germline. The CDR3 region has the DNA TGTGCTAGTGGTTTGACCCGGGACAGGGGGTATCAGCCCCAGCATTTT. It codes for CASGLTRDRGYQPQHF.

The CDR3 reads CASTHQGGTNEKLFF. CDR3 sequence (DNA): TGTGCCAGTACCCATCAGGGAGGAACTAATGAAAAACTGTTTTTT. The genes are TRBV19 and TRBJ1-4, with a tentative D call TRBD1 (5 bases). V was shortened by 7 bases and J by 1 base, with 13 bases between the two germline ends. The CDR3 spans 15 residues. Germline V CDR1 and CDR2: LNHDA, SQIVND (reference sequence).

Only a few counts were recorded for this clone. The chain uses TRBV5-6 and TRBJ2-3; D is possibly TRBD2 (5 bases). Germline lookup yields CDR1 SGHDT and CDR2 YYEEEE. The V and J ends lost 4 bases and 2 bases respectively, with 11 bases between them. The CDR3 runs 14 residues. The DNA for the CDR3 is TGTGCCAGCAGCCCCCGAGGGTTCACAGATACGCAGTATTTT. As protein: CASSPRGFTDTQYF.

V and J are TRBV11-2 and TRBJ2-5; D possibly corresponds to TRBD1 (6 bases). Germline V CDR1 and CDR2: SGHAT, FQNNGV. The CDR3 contains 13 residues. Trimming took 5 bases from V and 2 from J, leaving 9 bases between them. The CDR3 DNA follows: TGTGCCAGCAGCCCAGGGGCACAAGAGACCCAGTACTTC. Translated: CASSPGAQETQYF.

The genes are TRBV18 and TRBJ2-5, with 9 bases fitting TRBD1. Near its end, the DNA agrees better with TRBJ2-7, so the J call may be wrong. Per germline, CDR1 KGHSH and CDR2 LQKENI. The CDR3 has 17 residues. The CDR3 here is CASSPPAGTGTSYEQYF. CDR3 in DNA: TGTGCCAGCTCACCACCGGCCGGGACAGGGACTTCCTACGAGCAGTACTTC.

The chain links TRBV27 to TRBJ2-1; 15 bases align to TRBD2. Germline CDR1 reads MNHEY; CDR2 reads SMNVEV (reference sequence). With V trimmed by 0 bases and J by 7 bases, 10 bases remained unmatched. This CDR3 has 19 amino acids. The CDR3 here is CASSLSDAMGLAGGNEQFF. The CDR3 DNA reads as TGTGCCAGCAGTTTATCGGACGCTATGGGACTAGCGGGAGGTAATGAGCAGTTCTTC.

This chain uses TRBV7-8 with TRBJ1-1; TRBD1 aligns across 11 bases. CDR1 SGHVS and CDR2 FQNEAQ come from the germline V gene. V trimming: 7 bases; J trimming: 1 base; junction bases outside the gene matches: 11. There are 17 residues in the CDR3. The CDR3 coding sequence is TGTGCCAGCATCCCCCCGAGGACAGGGGGCTGGAACACTGAAGCTTTCTTT. This gives the protein CASIPPRTGGWNTEAFF.

The V gene is TRBV6-1, the J gene TRBJ2-7; the match to TRBD1 covers 9 bases. The V segment lost 1 base and the J segment 4 bases; nucleotides outside the gene matches: 8. The V gene's germline CDR1 is MNHNS and CDR2 SASEGT. The CDR3 is 16 amino acids. The CDR3 DNA sequence: TGTGCCAGCAGTGAAGGTTTCGGACAGGGGATTTACGAGCAGTACTTC. Amino acid sequence: CASSEGFGQGIYEQYF.

V gene TRBV21-1 combines with J gene TRBJ1-1; TRBD1 reflects the table's D call only, with no check against the DNA. TRBV21-1 represents a pseudogene. This CDR3 spans 15 amino acids. The DNA of the CDR3 is TGTGCCAGCAGCATCCGACAGAGTAGGAACACTGAAGCTTTCTTT. Translating it yields CASSIRQSRNTEAFF.

The chain recombines TRBV5-8 with TRBJ2-1, with 8 nucleotides matching TRBD1. This CDR3 has 13 residues. Germline lookup yields CDR1 SGHTS and CDR2 YDEGEE. The V and J ends lost 0 bases and 9 bases, in that order; junction bases with no gene match: 2. The CDR3 reads CASSLGQGLEQFF. As DNA, the CDR3 is TGTGCCAGCAGCTTGGGACAGGGGCTTGAGCAGTTCTTC.

The gene calls are TRBV27 and TRBJ2-7, with 8 nucleotides matching TRBD1. V lost 6 bases, J lost 3 bases, and 10 bases stayed unmatched. The CDR3 covers 15 residues. Germline V lookup: CDR1 MNHEY, CDR2 SMNVEV (reference sequence). CDR3 bases: TGTGCCAGCAGGTTGGGCAGGGGGCCCTACTACGAGCAGTACTTC. This encodes CASRLGRGPYYEQYF.